What follows are 21 T cell receptor beta chains derived from one specimen sequenced in a study of CD8+ T cells in alopecia areata. Once RNA had been extracted, it was reverse transcribed into cDNA to act as the sequencing template. This table comes from immunoSEQ multiplex PCR, and its TCRdb copy is limited to in-frame clones, with some not included. This table has 150,000 to 200,000 clones, roughly 70% appearing once. The treatment: oral pan-JAK inhibitor, 5-10 mg twice daily. The source was CD4+ T cells sorted from blood, collected around week 50, from a patient treated with tofacitinib. Every receptor here comes from a human donor with alopecia areata.

The CDR3 region is CASSIVWGEQFF. DNA for the CDR3: TGTGCCAGTAGTATAGTTTGGGGTGAGCAGTTCTTC. The gene calls are TRBV19 and TRBJ2-1, with D hard to call. The length of the CDR3 is 12 residues. Germline CDR1 LNHDA, CDR2 SQIVND (reference sequence). Trimming took off 1 base at V and 9 bases at J, with 7 bases between the two ends.

V usage is TRBV10-3 and J usage is TRBJ1-5; 8 bases map to TRBD1. Germline-derived CDR1 and CDR2 are ENHRY and SYGVKD. The CDR3 covers 15 residues. V lost 10 bases to trimming and J lost 2 bases; unmatched junction nucleotides: 10. The CDR3 sequence: CATNQGAGGNQPQHF. The CDR3 DNA is TGTGCCACGAACCAGGGGGCAGGGGGCAATCAGCCCCAGCATTTT.

CDR3 DNA: TGTGCCTGGAGTAATCGAGGGACAGGGGCTAACTATGGCTACACCTTC. Translation gives CAWSNRGTGANYGYTF. The chain uses TRBV30 and TRBJ1-2, with TRBD1 identical over 10 bases. CDR1 is GTSNPN, CDR2 SVGIG, per germline (reference sequence). Trimming at V came to 2 bases and at J to 0 bases, leaving 6 bases not matched to a gene. CDR3 size: 16 residues.

Note on this clone: This same CDR3 is encoded by further DNA sequences in the sample. The genes are TRBV29-1 and TRBJ2-7; no clear D. CDR3 length equals 11 residues. V lost 4 bases, J lost 0 bases, and 4 bases lay in between. Germline CDR1 and CDR2: SQVTM and ANQGSEA. The CDR3 nucleotides are TGCAGCGTTGGTTCCTCCTACGAGCAGTACTTC. The encoded protein is CSVGSSYEQYF.

CDR3 sequence reads: CAWSLQVNYGYTF. The DNA for the CDR3 is TGTGCCTGGAGCCTACAGGTGAACTATGGCTACACCTTC. This rearrangement joins TRBV30 to TRBJ1-2; maybe TRBD1 (5 bases). The CDR3 has 13 amino acids. Germline assignment: CDR1 GTSNPN and CDR2 SVGIG (reference sequence). V lost 3 bases and J lost 2, with 10 bases in between.

This rearrangement joins TRBV7-6 to TRBJ2-7; possible D gene TRBD2, 5 bases. This CDR3 has 13 amino acids. The V and J ends lost 5 bases and 4 bases respectively, with 12 bases between them. The germline V gene encodes CDR1 SGHVS and CDR2 FNYEAQ. The CDR3 nucleotides read TGTGCCAGCAGCAGAGAACGGGATTACGAGCAGTACTTC. Protein product: CASSRERDYEQYF.

The chain is built from TRBV28 and TRBJ2-5; D is unclear. CDR3 length equals 13 residues. Germline V CDR1 and CDR2: MDHEN, SYDVKM. Trimming took 8 bases from V and 2 from J, leaving 12 bases between them. The CDR3 DNA reads TGTGCCAGCCGTGTGGGGTTACAAGAGACCCAGTACTTC. Its protein product is CASRVGLQETQYF.

V and J are TRBV29-1 and TRBJ1-1; D gene ambiguous. V was pared by 5 bases and J by 7 bases, with 11 bases between. The CDR3 has 11 amino acids. Germline CDR1 is SQVTM and CDR2 is ANQGSEA. CDR3 DNA sequence: TGCAGCGTTCTCAAGCTGGATGAAGCTTTCTTT. As protein: CSVLKLDEAFF.

This chain links TRBV7-9 with TRBJ1-1; tentatively, D is TRBD1 (5 bases). Between the trimmed V and J ends, which lost 5 bases and 3 bases, there was a span of 13 bases. The length of the CDR3 is 14 residues. Looked up from germline, CDR1 is SEHNR and CDR2 is FQNEAQ (reference sequence). CDR3 in amino acids: CASSVRQSDTEAFF. As DNA, the CDR3 is TGTGCCAGCAGCGTCAGACAGAGCGACACTGAAGCTTTCTTT.

Only one count was recorded for this clone. The chain uses TRBV7-9 and TRBJ2-7; a possible D gene is TRBD1 (6 bases). The CDR3 has 11 residues. Germline values: CDR1 SEHNR, CDR2 FQNEAQ (reference sequence). V was cut by 8 bases and J by 4 bases, with 9 bases left in between. In nucleotides, the CDR3 is TGTGCCAGCGGGCAGGGGTACGAGCAGTACTTC. Its protein is CASGQGYEQYF.

V is TRBV29-1 and J is TRBJ1-2, with D unresolved. The germline V and J ends were trimmed by 4 bases and 3 bases, with 9 bases remaining between them. The CDR3 has 12 amino acids. Germline V gene sequence: CDR1 SQVTM, CDR2 ANQGSEA. The CDR3 is CSVAARDYGYTF. CDR3 in DNA: TGCAGCGTTGCGGCGCGGGACTATGGCTACACCTTC.

The chain employs TRBV29-1 and TRBJ2-2; D is perhaps TRBD1 (6 bases). The germline gives CDR1 SQVTM, CDR2 ANQGSEA. The CDR3 is 14 residues long. With 4 bases removed from V and 1 base from J, the gap between germline ends came to 10 bases. The CDR3 DNA is TGCAGCGTTGCCCAACAGGGGAACACCGGGGAGCTGTTTTTT. Protein: CSVAQQGNTGELFF.

This chain uses TRBV30 with TRBJ1-2; possibly TRBD1 for D (6 bases). Per the germline V gene, CDR1 is GTSNPN and CDR2 is SVGIG (reference sequence). The CDR3 consists of 13 residues. Trimming took off 3 bases at V and 4 bases at J, with 12 bases between the two ends. CDR3 in amino acids: CAWSHGTIYGYTF. As DNA, the CDR3 is TGTGCCTGGAGCCACGGGACAATCTATGGCTACACCTTC.

This clone occurred many times. The chain employs TRBV9 and TRBJ1-5; tentative D call: TRBD1 (5 bases). V was clipped by 0 bases and J by 5 bases, with 12 bases between them. The CDR3 totals 15 residues. Germline CDR1 and CDR2: SGDLS and YYNGEE. The CDR3 DNA sequence: TGTGCCAGCAGCGTAGGAGTCAGGGCGGATCAGCCCCAGCATTTT. Protein: CASSVGVRADQPQHF.

The rearrangement uses TRBV7-6 and TRBJ1-5, with TRBD1 matching 7 bases. Germline assignment: CDR1 SGHVS and CDR2 FNYEAQ. CDR3 length equals 17 residues. V trimming: 5 bases; J trimming: 1 base; junction bases outside the gene matches: 11. CDR3 DNA sequence: TGTGCCAGCAGCCCATTTACAGGGGTGGGGAGCAATCAGCCCCAGCATTTT. It yields the protein CASSPFTGVGSNQPQHF.

The gene calls are TRBV30 and TRBJ1-5; 7 nucleotides align to TRBD1. Losses at the gene ends were 3 bases for V and 6 bases for J; bases not matched to a gene: 5. There are 13 residues in the CDR3. Germline lookup yields CDR1 GTSNPN and CDR2 SVGIG (reference sequence). CDR3 residues: CAWSRDSFQPQHF. The CDR3 region has the DNA TGTGCCTGGAGCCGGGACAGTTTTCAGCCCCAGCATTTT.

The CDR3 DNA follows: TGTGCCAGCAGCTTAGCGCCTCTGGAACGGACAGTTGGCTACACCTTC. Its protein is CASSLAPLERTVGYTF. The chain has TRBV7-9 and TRBJ1-2, with D tentatively TRBD1 (6 bases). V was trimmed by 0 bases and J by 7 bases, leaving 18 bases between them. CDR1 and CDR2 (germline): SEHNR, FQNEAQ (reference sequence). The CDR3 has 16 amino acids.

The rearrangement joins TRBV13 to TRBJ1-2, with D possibly matching TRBD1 (6 bases). V dropped 3 bases and J dropped 3 bases, with 17 bases sitting between them. CDR1 and CDR2 from the germline V gene are PRHDT and FYEKMQ (reference sequence). CDR3 length equals 16 residues. CDR3 bases: TGTGCCAGCAGCTTCGGGGACACCGCTAGGGACTATGGCTACACCTTC. Protein: CASSFGDTARDYGYTF.

This chain joins TRBV7-2 and TRBJ1-1, with D perhaps matching TRBD1 (5 bases). Germline CDR1 SGHTA, CDR2 FQGNSA. This CDR3 is 13 amino acids long. Trimming shortened V by 2 bases and J by 1 base, and 5 bases separated the two germline ends. In nucleotides, the CDR3 is TGTGCCAGCAGCTTAAGGGGGAACACTGAAGCTTTCTTT. Its translation: CASSLRGNTEAFF.

The CDR3 DNA is TGTGCCAGCAGCTTATGGCGCGCAGATACGCAGTATTTT. Translation gives CASSLWRADTQYF. V and J are TRBV11-2 and TRBJ2-3; no reliable D call. With 2 bases removed from V and 4 bases from J, the gap between germline ends came to 7 bases. This CDR3 contains 13 residues. Germline V gives CDR1 SGHAT, CDR2 FQNNGV.

The chain recombines TRBV5-1 with TRBJ2-3; D possibly matches TRBD1 or TRBD2 (5 bases each). The CDR3 extends over 17 amino acids. Germline CDR1 reads SGHRS; CDR2 reads YFSETQ. V lost 4 bases and J 2 bases, leaving 20 bases between the germline ends. CDR3 coding DNA: TGCGCCAGCAGCCTTGCCGGGGCGCGGTCCCACACAGATACGCAGTATTTT. Translating it yields CASSLAGARSHTDTQYF.